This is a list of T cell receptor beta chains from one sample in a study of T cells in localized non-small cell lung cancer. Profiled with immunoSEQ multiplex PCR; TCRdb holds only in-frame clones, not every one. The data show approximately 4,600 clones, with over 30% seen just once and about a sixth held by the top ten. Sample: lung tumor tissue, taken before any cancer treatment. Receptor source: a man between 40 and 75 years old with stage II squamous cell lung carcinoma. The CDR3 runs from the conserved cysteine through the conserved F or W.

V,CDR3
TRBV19,CASSIVSGEETQYF
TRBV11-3,CASSSLRVPGEQYF
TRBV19,CASSQGPYEQYF
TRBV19,CGSSGSSYNEQFF
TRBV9,CASAGNADTQYF
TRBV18,CASSPVRGQGSNEQYF
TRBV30,CALTPGQINEKLFF
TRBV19,CASSKGQETQYF
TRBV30,CAWSVLRGRVLAGGAGELFF
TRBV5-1,CASSWGPGQISSGNTIYF
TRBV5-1,CASSLGYMNTEAFF
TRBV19,CASSITGLTGGYTF
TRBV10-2,CASSTPLSGSTNEKLFF
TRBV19,CASSPEITVEAFF
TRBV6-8,CASSYSYVRDTEAFF
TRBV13,CASSLAGPGFYEQYF
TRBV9,CASSVGSGVGQPQHF
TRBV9,CASSMDYLVTGELFF
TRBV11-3,CASSYLIAGRTEAFF
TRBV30,CAWNRGVNEKLFF
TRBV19,CASSIGGHTIYF
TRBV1,CASSQDQREGPGANVLTF
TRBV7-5,CASSSPPSPLNTGELFF
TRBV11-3,CASRRGAGNTGELFF
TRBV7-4,CASSFGRGYGYTF
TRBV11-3,CASSLEGLAGEKLFF
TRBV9,CASSLDPQSYEQYF
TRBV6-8,CASSFNRGTEAFF
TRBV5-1,CASSLAGTPNTEAFF
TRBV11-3,CASSFLAGLYNEQFF
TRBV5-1,CASSLPSGGAGEQFF
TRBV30,CAWSTPGPSLRPYEQYF
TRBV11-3,CASSKGLAELRYEQYF
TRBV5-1,CASSTDGTAANEQFF
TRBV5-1,CASSTGTAVYEQYF
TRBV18,CASSRVENTEAFF
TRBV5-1,CASKSTSGGSGELFF
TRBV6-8,CASSLGLAGWSSYNEQFF
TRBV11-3,CASSFFMGTANEKLFF
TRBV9,CASSVEDRRGGQFF
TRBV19,CASSISWTIKNSPLHF
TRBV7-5,CASSPGGLSYEQYF
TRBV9,CASSSTGNEQYF
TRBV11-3,CASSHARKLDGYTF
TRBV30,CAWRRLATQETQYF
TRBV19,CASSIPRRVVGQGRNEQFF
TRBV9,CASSVGPARRSETQYF
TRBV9,CASSVTPGYNEQFF
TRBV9,CASSVDLRYEQYF
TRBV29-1,CSAAGVGNSPLHF
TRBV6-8,CASSWSRGESVLTF
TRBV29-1,CSVAEPLQGKWEKLFF
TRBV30,CAWSVGGVNQPQHF